This passage covers 5 T cell receptor beta chains from one sample sequenced in a study of beta chain features in type 1 diabetes listed by TCRdb under 2018. General study outcomes and caveats: A moderate but significant shortening of TCRB CDR3 length was observed in type 1 diabetes patients in all four CD4+ subsets.

The protocol used for the library was the immunoSEQ multiplex PCR assay. The entire amount of isolated RNA was reverse transcribed using the High Capacity cDNA Reverse Transcription Kit, so the sequenced TCRB transcripts were expressed ones. TCRdb carries this immuneACCESS record with in-frame sequences only. Its versions omit some clonotypes, under half of them owing to an unresolved V gene in the studies checked, with the rest unexplained. This sample comprises fewer than 300,000 clones, 11% of them detected only once. Over 0.015% of the sample comes from the top ten. For these TCRs, the target antigens are not known. Sample: naive CD4+ T cells from blood. The cell subset or site label, read with the paper, signifies: true naive CD4+ T cells. The receptors come from a man aged 25-40 years with type 1 diabetes.

This chain connects TRBV5-1 to TRBJ2-3, with 7 bases aligning to TRBD1. Germline-derived CDR1 and CDR2 are SGHRS and YFSETQ. This CDR3 has 15 residues. V lost 4 bases to trimming and J lost 6 bases; unmatched junction nucleotides: 11. CDR3 DNA sequence: TGCGCCAGCAGCCCAACCGGGACAGCAATCGATACGCAGTATTTT. Its translation is CASSPTGTAIDTQYF.

This clone was detected a few times. The chain recombines TRBV7-9 with TRBJ1-1, with 7 positions matching TRBD1. Germline values: CDR1 SEHNR, CDR2 FQNEAQ (reference sequence). This CDR3 region has 14 residues. With 5 bases clipped from V and 0 bases from J, the junction kept 3 bases outside the gene matches. The CDR3 here is CASSPGQMNTEAFF. The CDR3 DNA reads as TGTGCCAGCAGCCCGGGACAGATGAACACTGAAGCTTTCTTT.

V and J are TRBV9 and TRBJ2-2; D is possibly TRBD2 (6 bases). V lost 7 bases to trimming and J lost 0 bases, with 16 bases between them. CDR3 size: 16 residues. Germline values: CDR1 SGDLS, CDR2 YYNGEE. The CDR3 bases are TGTGCCAGCTCGCATTCGGAGGGCGCGAACACCGGGGAGCTGTTTTTT. This translates into CASSHSEGANTGELFF.

The chain links TRBV7-9 to TRBJ1-1; D not certain. The germline gives CDR1 SEHNR, CDR2 FQNEAQ (reference sequence). Between the trimmed V and J ends, which lost 3 bases and 4 bases, there was a span of 9 bases. The length of the CDR3 is 13 residues. CDR3 sequence reads: CASSFLASTEAFF. CDR3 in DNA: TGTGCCAGCAGCTTTTTAGCGTCCACTGAAGCTTTCTTT.

The count of this clone is one. This chain connects TRBV6-1 to TRBJ1-2; 10 bases agree with TRBD1. The germline CDR1 and CDR2 sequences are MNHNS and SASEGT. The CDR3 has 13 residues. After removal of 11 bases from V and 8 bases from J, the junction contained 11 bases not matched to a gene. CDR3 nucleotides: TGTGCCGGAAGGGACAGGGGTTCTGGCGGCTACACCTTC. The encoded protein is CAGRDRGSGGYTF.